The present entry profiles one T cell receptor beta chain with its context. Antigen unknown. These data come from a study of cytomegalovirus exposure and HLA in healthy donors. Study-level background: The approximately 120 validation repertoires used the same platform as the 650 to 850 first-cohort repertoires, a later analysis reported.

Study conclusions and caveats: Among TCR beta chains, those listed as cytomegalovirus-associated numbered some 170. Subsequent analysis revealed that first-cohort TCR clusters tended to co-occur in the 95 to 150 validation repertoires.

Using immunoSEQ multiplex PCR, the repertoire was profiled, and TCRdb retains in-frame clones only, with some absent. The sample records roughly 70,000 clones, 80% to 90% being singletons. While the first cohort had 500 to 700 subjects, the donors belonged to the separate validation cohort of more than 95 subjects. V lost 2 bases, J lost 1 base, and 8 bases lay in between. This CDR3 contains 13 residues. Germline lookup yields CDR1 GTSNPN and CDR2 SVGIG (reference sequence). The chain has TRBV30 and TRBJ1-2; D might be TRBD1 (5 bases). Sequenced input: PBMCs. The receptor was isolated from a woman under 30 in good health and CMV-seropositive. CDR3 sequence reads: CAWSSGGNYGYTF. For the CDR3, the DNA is TGTGCCTGGAGTTCCGGGGGTAACTATGGCTACACCTTC. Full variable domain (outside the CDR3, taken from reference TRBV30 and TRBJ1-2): SQTIHQWPATLVQPVGSPLSLECTVEGTSNPNLYWYRQAAGRGLQLLFYSVGIGQISSEVPQNLSASRPQDRQFILSSKKLLLSDSGFYLCAWSSGGNYGYTFGSGTRLTVV.